The 9 T cell receptor beta chains reported below all come from one sample, sequenced in a study of beta chain features in type 1 diabetes (dated by TCRdb to 2017 to 2018). Antigen specificity for these receptors is unknown. The library was made by the immunoSEQ multiplex PCR assay. The entire amount of isolated RNA was reverse transcribed using the High Capacity cDNA Reverse Transcription Kit, so the sequenced TCRB transcripts were expressed ones. TCRdb took over this immuneACCESS table, retaining in-frame rearrangements with V and J assigned. Such tables are incomplete; in checked studies, under half of the missing clones stem from an unresolved V gene, and the remainder is unexplained. The sample data list about 700,000 clones, and around 15% of these were observed just once. The top ten clonotypes cover 0.022% of the sample. Results the study describes overall, beyond this receptor: In all four CD4+ subsets, TCRB CDR3 length was moderately but significantly shorter in type 1 diabetes patients.

The source material was naive CD4+ T cells from blood. Taken with the paper, the label for cell subset or site translates to: true naive CD4+ T cells. Source of these receptors: a man aged 18 to 35 with type 1 diabetes.

This clone occurred a few times. The chain couples TRBV29-1 to TRBJ2-7, with 9 bases that match TRBD1. CDR1 SQVTM and CDR2 ANQGSEA come from the germline V gene. V lost 6 bases and J lost 4; bases outside the gene matches: 10. The CDR3 is 14 amino acids. CDR3 coding DNA: TGCAGCGTCGCTCCTGGACAGGGGCATTACGAGCAGTACTTC. Protein sequence: CSVAPGQGHYEQYF.

This clone has more than one count but fewer than ten. This chain joins TRBV7-2 and TRBJ1-1; D might be TRBD1 (5 bases). CDR1 is SGHTA, CDR2 FQGNSA, per germline. This CDR3 has 15 residues. The V gene lost 5 bases and the J gene lost 4 bases, with 17 bases spanning the gap. The DNA of the CDR3 is TGTGCCAGCAGCCCAAACGGGCAGGGTGGCACTGAAGCTTTCTTT. Protein product: CASSPNGQGGTEAFF.

This chain links TRBV11-2 with TRBJ2-1, with TRBD2 matching 10 bases. Germline V lookup: CDR1 SGHAT, CDR2 FQNNGV. Losses at the gene ends were 5 bases for V and 8 bases for J; bases not matched to a gene: 9. This CDR3 comprises 15 residues. The CDR3 nucleotides read TGTGCCAGCAGCCGTTTAGCGGGGGGACGCGATGAGCAGTTCTTC. This translates into CASSRLAGGRDEQFF. Variable domain in full (rest from reference TRBV11-2 and TRBJ2-1): EAGVAQSPRYKIIEKRQSVAFWCNPISGHATLYWYQQILGQGPKLLIQFQNNGVVDDSQLPKDRFSAERLKGVDSTLKIQPAKLEDSAVYLCASSRLAGGRDEQFFGPGTRLTVL.

This clone was observed a few times. The chain carries TRBV6-4 and TRBJ2-1; TRBD1 matches at 9 bases. V was pared by 2 bases and J by 0 bases, with 14 bases of the junction left unmatched. CDR3 length equals 20 residues. Looked up from germline, CDR1 is MRHNA and CDR2 is SNTAGT. The CDR3 here is CASSDHGTGNSKGSYNEQFF. CDR3 DNA: TGTGCCAGCAGTGACCACGGGACAGGGAATTCAAAGGGCTCCTACAATGAGCAGTTCTTC.

This clone was seen more than once but under ten times. J is TRBJ2-7 and V is TRBV11-3; a possible D gene is TRBD2 (5 bases). Germline V gene lookup returns CDR1 SGHNT and CDR2 YENEEA. The CDR3 is made up of 13 amino acids. V was trimmed by 1 base and J by 5 bases, leaving 9 bases between them. The DNA of the CDR3 is TGTGCCAGCAGCTTAGCCGGACTCGACGAGCAGTACTTC. Translation: CASSLAGLDEQYF. Together with reference TRBV11-3 and TRBJ2-7, the CDR3 gives the full variable domain: EAGVVQSPRYKIIEKKQPVAFWCNPISGHNTLYWYLQNLGQGPELLIRYENEEAVDDSQLPKDRFSAERLKGVDSTLKIQPAELGDSAVYLCASSLAGLDEQYFGPGTRLTVT.

The chain combines TRBV7-9 with TRBJ1-1, with 8 bases fitting TRBD1. Germline CDR1 and CDR2: SEHNR and FQNEAQ (reference sequence). V lost 6 bases, J lost 4 bases, and 4 bases stayed unmatched. This CDR3 comprises 13 residues. CDR3 in DNA: TGTGCCAGCAGGTTGACAGGGGTCACTGAAGCTTTCTTT. This gives the protein CASRLTGVTEAFF.

This sequence joins TRBV9 and TRBJ2-3; perhaps D is TRBD1 or TRBD2 (6 bases each). The CDR3 is made up of 14 amino acids. CDR1 SGDLS and CDR2 YYNGEE come from the germline V gene. V lost 4 bases, J lost 4 bases, and 13 bases lay in between. CDR3 DNA: TGTGCCAGCAGCCCCGGGGGCAGGGCAGATACGCAGTATTTT. Translation: CASSPGGRADTQYF. The full variable domain, rest sourced from reference TRBV9 and TRBJ2-3, is DSGVTQTPKHLITATGQRVTLRCSPRSGDLSVYWYQQSLDQGLQFLIQYYNGEERAKGNILERFSAQQFPDLHSELNLSSLELGDSALYFCASSPGGRADTQYFGPGTRLTVL.

This clone occurred a few times. V usage is TRBV30 and J usage is TRBJ1-5; possibly TRBD1 for D (5 bases). From germline, CDR1 is GTSNPN and CDR2 SVGIG (reference sequence). V was shortened by 0 bases and J by 6 bases, with 12 bases between the two germline ends. CDR3 size: 14 residues. CDR3 DNA sequence: TGTGCCTGGAGTGTAAAGGGGCGCGCTCAGCCCCAGCATTTT. Its translation: CAWSVKGRAQPQHF.

This rearrangement joins TRBV6-5 to TRBJ2-3; D unresolved. V lost 5 bases to trimming and J lost 0 bases, with 9 bases between them. Germline-derived CDR1 and CDR2 are MNHEY and SVGAGI. The CDR3 consists of 14 residues. The CDR3 DNA reads as TGTGCCAGCAGTCCTGCAGGAAGCACAGATACGCAGTATTTT. Translating it yields CASSPAGSTDTQYF.